This T cell receptor beta chain is from a study of shared clonotypes between healthy human individuals. Overall study findings and caveats: In this cohort, only blood was sampled, and tissue repertoires likely differ. Measured sharing among donors was expected to vary with sequencing depth. Across subsets, estimated richness was generally greater for naive than for memory populations.

Deep-level settings were used for running the assay. Using immunoSEQ multiplex PCR, the repertoire was profiled, and TCRdb retains in-frame clones only, with some absent. The profile shows under 650,000 clones, about 96% of them singletons. This CDR3 contains 12 residues. Trimming removed 3 bases from V and 3 bases from J, with 5 bases in between. Germline V gene sequence: CDR1 SGHAT, CDR2 FQNNGV. For this clone: Antigen specificity is unknown.

The genes are TRBV11-2 and TRBJ1-2; D call uncertain. The sequence was collected from a woman between 25 and 40 years old in good health. Material: naive CD4+ T cells sorted from blood. Subset of the sample: CD45RA+ positively selected. The CDR3 protein is CASSLVDYGYTF. The CDR3 DNA reads TGTGCCAGCAGCTTGGTCGACTATGGCTACACCTTC.